Listed here are 21 T cell receptor beta chains from one sample, sequenced in a study of T cell clonality in common variable immunodeficiency. The table came from immunoSEQ multiplex PCR; TCRdb's copy has only in-frame clones and leaves some out. The table lists approximately 81,000 clones, with no singletons. Material: peripheral blood mononuclear cells. The receptors derive from a person aged 18 to 75 in good health.

This clone appeared many times. The read terminates 3 residues before the CDR3 end, so the remaining end is supplied by the germline J gene. The chain has TRBV12-3 or TRBV12-4 and TRBJ1-2, with D maybe TRBD1 (5 bases). V lost 3 bases and J 0 bases, leaving 8 bases between the germline ends. This CDR3 contains 14 residues. CDR3 in amino acids: CASSFQGANYGYTF. Incomplete CDR3 DNA: TGTGCCAGCAGTTTCCAAGGGGCTAACTATGGC.

This clone has ten or more counts. Sequencing ends 3 residues short of the CDR3 end; the germline J gene provides the rest. This chain joins TRBV29-1 and TRBJ1-1; possible D gene TRBD1, 5 bases. From germline, CDR1 is SQVTM and CDR2 ANQGSEA. The V end lost 5 bases, the J end lost 0 bases, and 16 bases lay between the germline ends. The CDR3 consists of 15 residues. CDR3: CSVFRVGSVNTEAFF. The DNA read from the CDR3 is TGCAGCGTTTTCAGGGTAGGTTCTGTGAACACTGAA.

This clone was recorded many times. The read halts 3 residues ahead of the CDR3 end, with the missing end drawn from the germline J gene. This chain uses TRBV19 with TRBJ2-7; TRBD1 matches 9 bases. V shed 5 bases, J shed 6 bases, and the junction held 5 bases outside the gene matches. From germline, CDR1 is LNHDA and CDR2 SQIVND (reference sequence). The CDR3 totals 13 residues. The CDR3: CASSQGTGTEQYF. Incomplete CDR3 DNA: TGTGCCAGTAGTCAGGGGACAGGGACCGAG.

The table lists this clone with many counts. The observed sequence ends 3 residues before the CDR3 terminus, with the missing tail filled in from the germline J gene. This sample includes further DNA sequences coding for the same CDR3. The chain combines TRBV7-3 with TRBJ2-7; 15 nucleotides line up with TRBD2. Germline assignment: CDR1 SGHTA and CDR2 FQGTGA. The CDR3 extends over 15 amino acids. Trimming took 5 bases from V and 3 from J; bases not matched to a gene: 2. The CDR3 sequence is CASSPGLAGGYEQYF. The sequenced CDR3 bases are TGTGCCAGCAGCCCGGGACTAGCGGGAGGCTACGAG.

This clone appeared many times. The CDR3 is cut off 3 residues early in the read; its end comes from the germline J gene. The chain couples TRBV20-1 to TRBJ2-3; D is perhaps TRBD2 (6 bases). The germline CDR1 and CDR2 sequences are DFQATT and SNEGSKA (reference sequence). The length of the CDR3 is 13 residues. CDR3 in amino acids: CSLAVVSTDTQYF. The covered CDR3 bases are TGCAGCTTAGCGGTTGTTAGCACAGATACG.

At least ten counts were recorded for this clone. The read stops 3 residues short of the end of the CDR3; the missing end is completed from the germline J gene. The rearrangement uses TRBV20-1 and TRBJ2-7; a weak D match, TRBD1 (5 bases). This CDR3 spans 11 amino acids. The germline V gene encodes CDR1 DFQATT and CDR2 SNEGSKA (reference sequence). V lost 1 base, J lost 4 bases, and 5 bases lay in between. The sequenced CDR3 bases are TGCAGTGCTAGAGCAGGGTACGAG. This sequence encodes CSARAGYE. The full CDR3 reads CSARAGYEQYF.

In its sample, this clone was seen many times. The read terminates 3 residues ahead of where the CDR3 ends, so the germline J gene completes it. This chain uses TRBV20-1 with TRBJ2-3; 9 bases fit TRBD2. This CDR3 contains 18 residues. Germline CDR1 DFQATT, CDR2 SNEGSKA (reference sequence). J lost 3 bases, V lost 1 base, and 14 bases had no gene match. The part of the CDR3 DNA that was read is TGCAGTGCTAGAGTCGGACAGGTTGGCGGGAGGGCAACAGATACG. Translation: CSARVGQVGGRATDT. The full CDR3 reads CSARVGQVGGRATDTQYF.

This clone showed up many times. The CDR3 sequence: CASSQDSRAEAFF. CDR3 DNA, as far as it was read: TGTGCCAGCAGCCAAGATAGTAGGGCTGAA. The chain uses TRBV14 and TRBJ1-1, with no clear D. The read comes to an end 3 residues before the CDR3 does, leaving the germline J gene to fill in the end. CDR1 and CDR2 from the germline V gene are SGHDN and FVKESK. The V and J ends lost 0 bases and 6 bases respectively, with 8 bases between them. The length of the CDR3 is 13 residues.

In this sample, this clone turned up many times. Read sequence stops 3 residues before the CDR3 end, and the germline J gene provides the missing end. The chain employs TRBV20-1 and TRBJ2-1; 8 positions match TRBD2. The CDR3 sequence is 16 residues long. Germline CDR1 DFQATT, CDR2 SNEGSKA (reference sequence). V lost 1 base and J lost 7; bases outside the gene matches: 12. The covered CDR3 bases are TGCAGTGCTAGAGGGCCTAGCGGGTCCCGGGGTAATGAG. This encodes CSARGPSGSRGNE. The full-length CDR3 reads as CSARGPSGSRGNEQFF.

This clone was counted only a few times. The CDR3 goes on 3 residues after the read ends, and that part is filled in from the germline J gene. The rearrangement uses TRBV11-2 and TRBJ2-5; 7 nucleotides align to TRBD2. This CDR3 has 15 residues. V dropped 8 bases and J dropped 3; count of bases not matched to a gene: 12. Per germline, CDR1 SGHAT and CDR2 FQNNGV. The covered CDR3 bases are TGTGCCAGCGACTATTCAGGGACTAAGGAAGAGACC. Its translation: CASDYSGTKEET. The whole CDR3 region reads CASDYSGTKEETQYF.

This clone was found many times. The sample holds other DNA sequences that translate to the same CDR3. The part of the CDR3 DNA that was read is TGTGCCAGCAGCTCTGGACTAGCATACGAG. It is translated as CASSSGLAYE. The whole CDR3 protein is CASSSGLAYEQYF. The chain is built from TRBV7-3 and TRBJ2-7, with 8 bases that match TRBD2. With the read ending 3 residues before the CDR3 end, the germline J gene is used to fill in that end. This CDR3 is 13 amino acids long. With 4 bases clipped from V and 4 bases from J, the junction kept 3 bases outside the gene matches. Germline loops: CDR1 SGHTA, CDR2 FQGTGA.

This clone was observed at least ten times. The read stops 3 residues short of the end of the CDR3; the missing end is completed from the germline J gene. The J gene is TRBJ1-1, the V gene TRBV5-1, with 7 bases fitting TRBD1. Trimming cost V 4 bases and J 6 bases; bases outside gene matches: 6. The CDR3 covers 13 residues. Per germline, CDR1 SGHRS and CDR2 YFSETQ. Partial CDR3 DNA: TGCGCCAGCAGCCGACAGGGACGGCCTGAA. Its protein product is CASSRQGRPE. The full CDR3 protein is CASSRQGRPEAFF.

This clone was picked up a small number of times. The junction shows a germline mismatch at one end, possibly a read error. The CDR3 end lies 3 residues beyond the end of the read and is filled in from the germline J gene. V gene TRBV7-2 combines with J gene TRBJ2-7; tentatively, D is TRBD2 (5 bases). The CDR3 is 12 amino acids. CDR1 and CDR2 (germline): SGHTA, FQGNSA. The covered CDR3 bases are TGTGCCAGCGGCTTAGGCGGGTACGAG. Amino acids: CASGLGGYE. The CDR3 in full is CASGLGGYEQYF. Full variable domain (remainder filled in from reference TRBV7-2 and TRBJ2-7): GAGVSQSPSNKVTEKGKDVELRCDPISGHTALYWYRQSLGQGLEFLIYFQGNSAPDKSGLPSDRFSAERTGGSVSTLTIQRTQQEDSAVYLCASGLGGYEQYFGPGTRLTVT.

Ten or more counts support this clone. The missing CDR3 end, 3 residues past where the read stops, is filled in from the germline J gene. The chain employs TRBV20-1 and TRBJ2-3; 7 nucleotides agree with TRBD2. In germline, CDR1 is DFQATT, CDR2 SNEGSKA (reference sequence). Losses at the gene ends were 6 bases for V and 1 base for J; bases not matched to a gene: 16. There are 17 residues in the CDR3. CDR3 region: CSALKLLGGRGTDTQYF. CDR3 DNA (partial): TGCAGTGCGTTAAAGCTCCTGGGGGGGAGGGGCACAGATACG.

This clone was detected many times. The CDR3 end lies 3 residues beyond the end of the read and is filled in from the germline J gene. Other DNA sequences in this sample translate to the same CDR3. The chain has TRBV20-1 and TRBJ2-3; tentative D call: TRBD2 (6 bases). Germline CDR1 and CDR2: DFQATT and SNEGSKA (reference sequence). V was trimmed by 6 bases and J by 1 base, leaving 20 bases between them. There are 16 residues in the CDR3. The CDR3 protein is CSAASSAIDGTDTQYF. The part of the CDR3 DNA that was read is TGCAGTGCAGCGTCTAGCGCAATAGACGGCACAGATACG.

This clone occurred many times. The read stops 3 residues short of the end of the CDR3; the missing end is completed from the germline J gene. V usage is TRBV18 and J usage is TRBJ1-3; no definite D call. The CDR3 contains 15 residues. CDR1 is KGHSH, CDR2 LQKENI, per germline. Deletions cut 3 bases from V and 0 bases from J, with 9 bases between. Here the CDR3 reads CASSPRDTSGNTIYF. The sequenced CDR3 bases are TGTGCCAGCTCACCGCGGGATACCTCTGGAAACACC. The complete variable domain, with remaining parts taken from reference TRBV18 and TRBJ1-3, reads NAGVMQNPRHLVRRRGQEARLRCSPMKGHSHVYWYRQLPEEGLKFMVYLQKENIIDESGMPKERFSAEFPKEGPSILRIQQVVRGDSAAYFCASSPRDTSGNTIYFGEGSWLTVV.

This clone was counted many times. Germline and junction disagree at one end, which may indicate a read error. The CDR3 here is CASSHEASTSSSSYEQYF. CDR3 DNA (partial): TGCGCCAGCAGCCATGAAGCTAGCACTAGCTCCTCCTCCTACGAG. V gene TRBV4-2 combines with J gene TRBJ2-7; perhaps TRBD2 as D (6 bases). The sequenced fragment ends 3 residues before the CDR3 boundary, so the rest is inferred from the germline J gene. This CDR3 has 18 amino acids. The germline gives CDR1 LGHNA, CDR2 YNFKEQ.

This clone came up many times. The CDR3 is cut off 3 residues early in the read; its end comes from the germline J gene. The chain links TRBV20-1 to TRBJ2-3; 11 bases are a match to TRBD2. This CDR3 has 14 amino acids. Per germline, CDR1 DFQATT and CDR2 SNEGSKA (reference sequence). The ends lost 5 bases at V and 2 bases at J; junction bases unmatched: 3. CDR3 loop: CSALAGGVTDTQYF. CDR3 bases read: TGCAGTGCTTTAGCGGGAGGGGTCACAGATACG.

This clone occurred many times. The CDR3 goes on 3 residues after the read ends, and that part is filled in from the germline J gene. The V gene is TRBV15, the J gene TRBJ2-1; D is possibly TRBD2 (6 bases). CDR1 is LNHNV and CDR2 is YYDKDF in the germline V gene (reference sequence). There are 15 residues in the CDR3. The germline V and J ends were trimmed by 0 bases and 2 bases, with 8 bases remaining between them. CDR3 DNA, as far as it was read: TGTGCCACCAGCAGAGATCGGGGGACCTACAATGAG. It translates to CATSRDRGTYNE. The complete CDR3 reads CATSRDRGTYNEQFF.

This clone was recorded at least ten times. The CDR3 end falls 3 residues outside the read, so it is completed with the germline J gene. The V call is TRBV6-2 or TRBV6-3, the J call TRBJ2-7; a weak D match, TRBD2 (6 bases). Germline CDR1 is MNHEY and CDR2 is SVGEGT. This CDR3 is 16 amino acids long. V gave up 4 bases and J gave up 3 bases, with 19 bases separating them. This CDR3 is CASSSSSSEWGYEQYF. The CDR3 bases that were read are TGTGCCAGCAGTTCTTCTTCTAGCGAGTGGGGCTACGAG.

Ten or more counts support this clone. The CDR3 end lies 3 residues beyond the end of the read and is filled in from the germline J gene. The chain is built from TRBV7-2 and TRBJ1-1, with 9 bases identical to TRBD1. The J segment lost 4 bases and the V segment lost 5 bases, leaving 2 bases of the junction unmatched. In germline, CDR1 is SGHTA, CDR2 FQGNSA. The CDR3 contains 13 residues. CDR3 residues: CASSMTGGTEAFF. CDR3 DNA, as far as it was read: TGTGCCAGCAGCATGACAGGGGGCACTGAA.